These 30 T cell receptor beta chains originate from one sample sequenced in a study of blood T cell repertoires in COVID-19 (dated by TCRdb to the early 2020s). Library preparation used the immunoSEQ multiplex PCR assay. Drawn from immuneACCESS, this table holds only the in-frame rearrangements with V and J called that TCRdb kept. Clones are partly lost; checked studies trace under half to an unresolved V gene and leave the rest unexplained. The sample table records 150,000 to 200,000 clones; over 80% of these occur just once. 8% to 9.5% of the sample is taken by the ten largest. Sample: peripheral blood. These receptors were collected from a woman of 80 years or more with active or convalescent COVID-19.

Here the CDR3 reads CASSPRRQGGEKLFF. Here the CDR3 DNA reads TGTGCCAGTAGCCCGAGAAGACAGGGCGGAGAAAAACTGTTTTTT. The chain employs TRBV27 and TRBJ1-4, with TRBD1 identical over 7 bases. The V segment lost 9 bases and the J segment 8 bases; nucleotides outside the gene matches: 15. The CDR3 consists of 15 residues. The germline V gene encodes CDR1 MNHEY and CDR2 SMNVEV (reference sequence).

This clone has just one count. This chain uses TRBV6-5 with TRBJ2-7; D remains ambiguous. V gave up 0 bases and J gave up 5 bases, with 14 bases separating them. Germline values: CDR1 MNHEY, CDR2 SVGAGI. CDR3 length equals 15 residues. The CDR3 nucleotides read TGTGCCAGCAGTTACTCGATCAGTATCCCCCACGAGCAGTACTTC. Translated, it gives CASSYSISIPHEQYF.

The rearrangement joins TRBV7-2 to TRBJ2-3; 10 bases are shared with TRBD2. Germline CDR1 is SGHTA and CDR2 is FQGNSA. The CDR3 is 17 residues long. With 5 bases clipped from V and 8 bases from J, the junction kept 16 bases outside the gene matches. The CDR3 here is CASSPRSGGWEMVTQYF. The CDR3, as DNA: TGTGCCAGCAGCCCACGTAGCGGGGGGTGGGAGATGGTTACGCAGTATTTT. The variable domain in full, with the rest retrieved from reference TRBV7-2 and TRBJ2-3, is GAGVSQSPSNKVTEKGKDVELRCDPISGHTALYWYRQSLGQGLEFLIYFQGNSAPDKSGLPSDRFSAERTGGSVSTLTIQRTQQEDSAVYLCASSPRSGGWEMVTQYFGPGTRLTVL.

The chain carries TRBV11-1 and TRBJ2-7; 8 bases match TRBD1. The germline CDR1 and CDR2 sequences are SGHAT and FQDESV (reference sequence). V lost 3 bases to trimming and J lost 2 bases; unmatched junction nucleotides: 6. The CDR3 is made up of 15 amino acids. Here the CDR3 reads CASSLADRGPYEQYF. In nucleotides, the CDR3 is TGTGCCAGCAGCTTGGCCGACAGGGGTCCCTACGAGCAGTACTTC.

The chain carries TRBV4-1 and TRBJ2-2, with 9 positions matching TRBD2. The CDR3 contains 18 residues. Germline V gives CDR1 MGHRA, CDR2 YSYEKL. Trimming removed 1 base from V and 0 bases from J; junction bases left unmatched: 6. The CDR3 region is CASSQVWLAGTNTGELFF. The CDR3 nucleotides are TGCGCCAGCAGCCAAGTGTGGCTAGCGGGAACGAACACCGGGGAGCTGTTTTTT.

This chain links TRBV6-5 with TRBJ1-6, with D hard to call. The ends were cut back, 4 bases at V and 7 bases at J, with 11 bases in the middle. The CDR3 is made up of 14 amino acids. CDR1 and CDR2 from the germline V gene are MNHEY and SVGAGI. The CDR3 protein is CASSLPGNNSPLHF. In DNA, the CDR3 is TGTGCCAGCAGTTTGCCGGGAAACAATTCACCCCTCCACTTT.

The CDR3 loop is CASSAATGPNEKLFF. The CDR3 region has the DNA TGTGCCAGCAGTGCGGCGACAGGGCCTAATGAAAAACTGTTTTTT. The J gene is TRBJ1-4, the V gene TRBV6-2 or TRBV6-3; 7 nucleotides agree with TRBD1. Germline V gene data show CDR1 as MNHEY and CDR2 as SVGEGT. The CDR3 consists of 15 residues. The trim removed 5 bases at V and 3 bases at J, leaving 6 bases unmatched.

The CDR3 here is CASSSTENTEAFF. The CDR3 DNA sequence: TGTGCCAGCAGTTCAACAGAAAACACTGAAGCTTTCTTT. The chain is built from TRBV6-5 and TRBJ1-1, with D unresolved. Trimming cost V 4 bases and J 2 bases, with 8 bases left between them. The germline gives CDR1 MNHEY, CDR2 SVGAGI. This CDR3 region has 13 residues.

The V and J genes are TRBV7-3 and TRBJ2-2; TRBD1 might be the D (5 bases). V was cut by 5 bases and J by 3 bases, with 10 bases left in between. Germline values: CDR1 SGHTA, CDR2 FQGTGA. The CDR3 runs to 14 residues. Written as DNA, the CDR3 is TGTGCCAGCAGCCAGGGTTACGACACCGGGGAGCTGTTTTTT. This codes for CASSQGYDTGELFF.

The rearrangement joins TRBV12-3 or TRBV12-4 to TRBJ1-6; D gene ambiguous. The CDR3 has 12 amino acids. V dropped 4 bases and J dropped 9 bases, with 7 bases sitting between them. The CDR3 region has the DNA TGTGCCAGCAGTTCCACCGGTTCACCCCTCCACTTT. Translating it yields CASSSTGSPLHF.

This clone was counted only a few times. CDR3 in amino acids: CASSDSGSRMNTEAFF. As DNA, the CDR3 is TGTGCCAGCAGTGATTCGGGTTCGCGTATGAACACTGAAGCTTTCTTT. The rearrangement joins TRBV25-1 to TRBJ1-1; unclear D gene. The V gene's germline CDR1 is MGHDK and CDR2 SYGVNS. This CDR3 is built from 16 residues. V gave up 3 bases and J gave up 0 bases, with 14 bases separating them.

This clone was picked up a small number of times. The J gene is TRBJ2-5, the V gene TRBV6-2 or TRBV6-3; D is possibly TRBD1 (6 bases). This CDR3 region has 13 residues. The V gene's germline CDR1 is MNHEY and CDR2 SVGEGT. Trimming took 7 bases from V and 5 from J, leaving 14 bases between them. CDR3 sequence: CASTPGTYETQYF. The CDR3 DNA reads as TGTGCCAGCACCCCGGGGACATACGAGACCCAGTACTTC.

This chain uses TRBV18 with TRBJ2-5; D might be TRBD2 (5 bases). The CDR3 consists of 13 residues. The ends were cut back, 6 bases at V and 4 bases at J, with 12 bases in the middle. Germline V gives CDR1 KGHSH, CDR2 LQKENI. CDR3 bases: TGTGCCAGCTCCACCGCGGGCGCAGAGACCCAGTACTTC. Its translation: CASSTAGAETQYF.

CDR3 sequence: CASKQGLTGELFF. The CDR3 bases are TGTGCCAGCAAACAGGGCCTAACCGGGGAGCTGTTTTTT. The chain has TRBV9 and TRBJ2-2; D perhaps matches TRBD1 (6 bases). V dropped 6 bases and J dropped 5 bases, with 11 bases sitting between them. Germline V CDR1 and CDR2: SGDLS, YYNGEE. This CDR3 contains 13 residues.

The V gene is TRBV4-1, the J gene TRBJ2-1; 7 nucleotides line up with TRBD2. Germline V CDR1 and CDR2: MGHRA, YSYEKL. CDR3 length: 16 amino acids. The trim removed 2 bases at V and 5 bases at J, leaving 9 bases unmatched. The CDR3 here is CASSQTVAGEDNEQFF. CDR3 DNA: TGCGCCAGCAGCCAAACAGTGGCGGGGGAAGACAATGAGCAGTTCTTC.

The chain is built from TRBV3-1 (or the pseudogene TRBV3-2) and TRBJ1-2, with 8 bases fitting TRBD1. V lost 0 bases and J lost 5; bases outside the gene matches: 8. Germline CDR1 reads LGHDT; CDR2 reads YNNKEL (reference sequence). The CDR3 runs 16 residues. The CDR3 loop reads CASSQEIQGALYGYTF. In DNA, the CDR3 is TGTGCCAGCAGCCAAGAAATCCAGGGGGCTTTATATGGCTACACCTTC.

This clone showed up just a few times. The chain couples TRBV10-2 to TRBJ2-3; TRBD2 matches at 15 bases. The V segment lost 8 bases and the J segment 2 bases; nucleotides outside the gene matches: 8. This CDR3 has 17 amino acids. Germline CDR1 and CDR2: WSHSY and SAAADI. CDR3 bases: TGCGCCAGCGGACGGACTAGCGGGGGGGCTTTCACAGATACGCAGTATTTT. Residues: CASGRTSGGAFTDTQYF.

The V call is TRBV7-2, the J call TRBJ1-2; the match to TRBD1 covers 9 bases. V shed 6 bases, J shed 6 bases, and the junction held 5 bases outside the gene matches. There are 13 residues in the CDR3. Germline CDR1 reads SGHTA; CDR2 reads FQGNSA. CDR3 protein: CASRYRGQDGYTF. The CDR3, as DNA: TGTGCCAGCAGATACAGGGGGCAGGATGGCTACACCTTC.

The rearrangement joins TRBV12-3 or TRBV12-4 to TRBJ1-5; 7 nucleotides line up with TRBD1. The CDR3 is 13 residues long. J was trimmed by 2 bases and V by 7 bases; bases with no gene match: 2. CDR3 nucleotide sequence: TGTGCCAGCAACAGGGGAGGCAATCAGCCCCAGCATTTT. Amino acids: CASNRGGNQPQHF.

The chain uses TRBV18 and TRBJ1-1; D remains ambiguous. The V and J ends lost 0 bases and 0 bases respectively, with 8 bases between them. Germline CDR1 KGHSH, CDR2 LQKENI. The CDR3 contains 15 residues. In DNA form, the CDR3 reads TGTGCCAGCTCACCACCGGGCAGGTTGAACACTGAAGCTTTCTTT. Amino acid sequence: CASSPPGRLNTEAFF.

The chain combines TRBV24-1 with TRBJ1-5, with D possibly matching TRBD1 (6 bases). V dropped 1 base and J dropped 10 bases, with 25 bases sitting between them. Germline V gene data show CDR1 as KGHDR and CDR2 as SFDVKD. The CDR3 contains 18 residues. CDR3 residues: CATSDLSGGGRARVPQHF. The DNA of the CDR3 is TGTGCCACCAGTGATTTATCGGGCGGGGGCAGGGCAAGGGTTCCCCAGCATTTT.

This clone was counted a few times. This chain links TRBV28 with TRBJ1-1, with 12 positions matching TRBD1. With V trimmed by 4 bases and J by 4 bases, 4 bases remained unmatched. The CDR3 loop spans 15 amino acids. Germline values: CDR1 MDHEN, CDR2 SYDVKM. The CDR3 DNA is TGTGCCAGCAGTTCGGGACAGGGGGCCTTCACTGAAGCTTTCTTT. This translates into CASSSGQGAFTEAFF.

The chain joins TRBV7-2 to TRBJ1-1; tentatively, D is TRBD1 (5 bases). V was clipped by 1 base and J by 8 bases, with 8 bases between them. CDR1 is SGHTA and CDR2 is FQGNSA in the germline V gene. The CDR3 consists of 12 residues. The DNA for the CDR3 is TGTGCCAGCAGCTTAGTTCACAGGGAAGCTTTCTTT. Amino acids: CASSLVHREAFF. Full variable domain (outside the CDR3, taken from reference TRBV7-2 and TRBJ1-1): GAGVSQSPSNKVTEKGKDVELRCDPISGHTALYWYRQSLGQGLEFLIYFQGNSAPDKSGLPSDRFSAERTGGSVSTLTIQRTQQEDSAVYLCASSLVHREAFFGQGTRLTVV.

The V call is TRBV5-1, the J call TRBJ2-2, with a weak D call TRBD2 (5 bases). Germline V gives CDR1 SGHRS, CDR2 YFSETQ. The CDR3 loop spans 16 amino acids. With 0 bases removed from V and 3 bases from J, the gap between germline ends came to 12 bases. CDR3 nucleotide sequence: TGCGCCAGCAGCTTGGGGGCCGGGGTGGACACCGGGGAGCTGTTTTTT. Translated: CASSLGAGVDTGELFF. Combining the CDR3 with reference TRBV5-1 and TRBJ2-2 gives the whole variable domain KAGVTQTPRYLIKTRGQQVTLSCSPISGHRSVSWYQQTPGQGLQFLFEYFSETQRNKGNFPGRFSGRQFSNSRSEMNVSTLELGDSALYLCASSLGAGVDTGELFFGEGSRLTVL.

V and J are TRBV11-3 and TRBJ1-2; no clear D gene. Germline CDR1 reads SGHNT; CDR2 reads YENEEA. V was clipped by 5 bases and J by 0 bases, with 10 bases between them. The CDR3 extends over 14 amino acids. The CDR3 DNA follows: TGTGCCAGCAGCCGCCACCGGGCTAACTATGGCTACACCTTC. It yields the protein CASSRHRANYGYTF.

DNA for the CDR3: TGTGCCAGTAGTATATTCGGACAGGGAGGGCAGTACTTC. Encoded protein: CASSIFGQGGQYF. The chain combines TRBV19 with TRBJ2-7; 8 bases agree with TRBD1. The trim removed 2 bases at V and 9 bases at J, leaving 6 bases unmatched. The CDR3 is 13 residues long. Germline values: CDR1 LNHDA, CDR2 SQIVND (reference sequence).

CDR3 region: CASSLSSGGADTQYF. The CDR3 DNA reads TGTGCCAGCAGCTTATCTAGCGGGGGGGCCGATACGCAGTATTTT. The V call is TRBV5-4, the J call TRBJ2-3; TRBD2 matches 12 bases. The germline V gene encodes CDR1 SGHNT and CDR2 YYREEE (reference sequence). Trimming removed 2 bases from V and 6 bases from J; junction bases left unmatched: 4. The CDR3 is 15 residues long.

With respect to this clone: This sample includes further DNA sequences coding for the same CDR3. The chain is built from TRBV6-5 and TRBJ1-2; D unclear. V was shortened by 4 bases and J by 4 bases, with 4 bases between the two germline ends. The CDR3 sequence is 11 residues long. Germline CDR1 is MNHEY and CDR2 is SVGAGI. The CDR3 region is CASSSVYGYTF. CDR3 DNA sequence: TGTGCCAGCAGTTCCGTCTATGGCTACACCTTC.

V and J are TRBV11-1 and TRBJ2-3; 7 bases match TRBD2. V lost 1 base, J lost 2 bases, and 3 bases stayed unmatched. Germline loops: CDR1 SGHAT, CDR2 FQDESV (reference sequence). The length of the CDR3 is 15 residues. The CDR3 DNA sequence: TGTGCCAGCAGCTTAGACGGGGGGAACACAGATACGCAGTATTTT. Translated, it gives CASSLDGGNTDTQYF.

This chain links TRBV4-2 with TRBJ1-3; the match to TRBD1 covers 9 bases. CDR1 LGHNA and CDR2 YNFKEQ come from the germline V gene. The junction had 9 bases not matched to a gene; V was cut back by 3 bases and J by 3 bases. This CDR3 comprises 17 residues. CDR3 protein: CASSQPGQGGFGNTIYF. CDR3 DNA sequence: TGTGCCAGCAGCCAGCCGGGACAGGGAGGCTTTGGAAACACCATATATTTT.